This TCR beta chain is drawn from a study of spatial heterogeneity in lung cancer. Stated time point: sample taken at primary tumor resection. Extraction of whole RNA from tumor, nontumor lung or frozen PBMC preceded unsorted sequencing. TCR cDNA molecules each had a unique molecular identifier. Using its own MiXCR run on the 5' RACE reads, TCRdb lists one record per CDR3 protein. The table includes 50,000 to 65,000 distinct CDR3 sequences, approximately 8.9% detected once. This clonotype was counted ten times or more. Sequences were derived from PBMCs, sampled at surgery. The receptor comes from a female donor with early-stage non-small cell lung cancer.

Here the CDR3 reads CASSQDATGGNQPQHF. CDR3 nucleotides: TGTGCCAGCAGCCAAGATGCGACAGGGGGGAATCAGCCCCAGCATTTT. The V call is TRBV3-1, the J call TRBJ1-5, with 9 bases that match TRBD1. The V and J ends lost 0 bases and 4 bases, in that order; junction bases with no gene match: 4. This CDR3 has 16 amino acids. Germline V CDR1 and CDR2: LGHDT, YNNKEL (reference sequence).